The present T cell receptor beta chain was sequenced within a study of cytomegalovirus exposure and HLA in healthy donors. The study's findings and limits: Later analysis identified a missense DCLRE1C variant that was linked to TCR beta V- and J-gene trimming.

Primers for the PCR totalled 60 Vbeta and 13 Jbeta. Clones were sequenced by immunoSEQ multiplex PCR, and TCRdb holds only the in-frame ones, with some missing. The sample includes 150,000 to 200,000 clones, 71% of them seen just once. A note on this clone: Antigen specificity is unknown.

The CDR3 runs 15 residues. Trimming took 2 bases from V and 5 from J; bases not matched to a gene: 4. In germline, CDR1 is SNHLY, CDR2 FYNNEI. The receptor was derived from a woman aged 25-40 years in good health and CMV-seronegative. This rearrangement joins TRBV2 to TRBJ2-3; 10 nucleotides line up with TRBD2. Sequenced material: PBMCs. CDR3: CASSELAGVLDTQYF. CDR3 DNA sequence: TGTGCCAGCAGTGAACTAGCGGGAGTGTTAGATACGCAGTATTTT.